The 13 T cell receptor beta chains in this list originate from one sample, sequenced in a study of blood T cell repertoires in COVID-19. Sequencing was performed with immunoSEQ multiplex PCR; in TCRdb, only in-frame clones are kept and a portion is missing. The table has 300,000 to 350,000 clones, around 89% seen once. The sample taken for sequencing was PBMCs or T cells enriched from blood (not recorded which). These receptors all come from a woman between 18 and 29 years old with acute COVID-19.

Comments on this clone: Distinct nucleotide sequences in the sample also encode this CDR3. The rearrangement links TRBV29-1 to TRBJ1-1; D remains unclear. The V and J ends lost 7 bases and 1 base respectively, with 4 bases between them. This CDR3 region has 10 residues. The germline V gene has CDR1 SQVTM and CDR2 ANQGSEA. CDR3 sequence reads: CSARNTEAFF. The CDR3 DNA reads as TGCAGCGCCAGGAACACTGAAGCTTTCTTT.

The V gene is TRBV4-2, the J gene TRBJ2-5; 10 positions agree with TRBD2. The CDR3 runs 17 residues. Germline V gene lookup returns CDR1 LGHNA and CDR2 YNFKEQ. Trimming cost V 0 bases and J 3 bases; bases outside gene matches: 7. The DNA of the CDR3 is TGTGCCAGCAGCCAAGACGGGACTAGCGCTTATAAAGAGACCCAGTACTTC. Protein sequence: CASSQDGTSAYKETQYF.

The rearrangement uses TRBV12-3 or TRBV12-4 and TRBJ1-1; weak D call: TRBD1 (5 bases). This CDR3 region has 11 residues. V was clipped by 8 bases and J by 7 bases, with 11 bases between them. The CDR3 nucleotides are TGTGCCAGCGGACAACAGAGTGAAGCTTTCTTT. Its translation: CASGQQSEAFF.

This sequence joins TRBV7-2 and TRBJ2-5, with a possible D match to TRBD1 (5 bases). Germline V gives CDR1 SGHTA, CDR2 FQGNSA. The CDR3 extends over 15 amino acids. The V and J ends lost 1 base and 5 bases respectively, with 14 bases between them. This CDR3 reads CASSLDGAGWETQYF. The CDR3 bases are TGTGCCAGCAGCTTAGATGGGGCAGGGTGGGAGACCCAGTACTTC.

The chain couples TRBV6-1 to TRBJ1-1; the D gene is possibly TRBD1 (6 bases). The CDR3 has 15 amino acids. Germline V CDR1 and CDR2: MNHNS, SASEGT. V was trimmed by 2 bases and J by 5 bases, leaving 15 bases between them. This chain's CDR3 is CASSERQAPWTEAFF. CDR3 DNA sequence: TGTGCCAGCAGTGAACGACAGGCACCATGGACTGAAGCTTTCTTT.

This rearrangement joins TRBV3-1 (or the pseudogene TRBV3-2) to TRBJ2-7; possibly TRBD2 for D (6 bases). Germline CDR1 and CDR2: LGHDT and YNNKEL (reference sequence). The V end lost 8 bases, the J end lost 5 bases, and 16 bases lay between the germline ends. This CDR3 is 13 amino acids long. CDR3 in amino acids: CASCRAGRNEQYF. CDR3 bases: TGTGCCAGCTGCCGGGCAGGGAGGAACGAGCAGTACTTC.

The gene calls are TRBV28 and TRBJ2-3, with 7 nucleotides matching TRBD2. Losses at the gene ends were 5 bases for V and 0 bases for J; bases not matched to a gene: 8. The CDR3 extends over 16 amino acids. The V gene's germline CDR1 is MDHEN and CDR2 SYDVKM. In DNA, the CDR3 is TGTGCCAGCAGTCCGGATGGGGGGGATAGCACAGATACGCAGTATTTT. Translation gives CASSPDGGDSTDTQYF.

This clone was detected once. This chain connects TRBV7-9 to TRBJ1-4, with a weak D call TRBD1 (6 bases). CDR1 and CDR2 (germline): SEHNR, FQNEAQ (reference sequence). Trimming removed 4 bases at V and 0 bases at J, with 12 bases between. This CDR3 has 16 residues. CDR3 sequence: CASSSGQLSTNEKLFF. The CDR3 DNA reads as TGTGCCAGCAGCTCTGGACAGCTTTCAACTAATGAAAAACTGTTTTTT. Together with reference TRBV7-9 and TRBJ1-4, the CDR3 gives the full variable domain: DTGVSQNPRHKITKRGQNVTFRCDPISEHNRLYWYRQTLGQGPEFLTYFQNEAQLEKSRLLSDRFSAERPKGSFSTLEIQRTEQGDSAMYLCASSSGQLSTNEKLFFGSGTQLSVL.

CDR3 in DNA: TGTGCCAGCATATTTAGGGACAGGTCAGTTAATGAGCAGTTCTTC. It yields the protein CASIFRDRSVNEQFF. This rearrangement joins TRBV28 to TRBJ2-1; 8 bases match TRBD1. The CDR3 spans 15 residues. Germline loops: CDR1 MDHEN, CDR2 SYDVKM. With V trimmed by 7 bases and J by 7 bases, 12 bases remained unmatched.

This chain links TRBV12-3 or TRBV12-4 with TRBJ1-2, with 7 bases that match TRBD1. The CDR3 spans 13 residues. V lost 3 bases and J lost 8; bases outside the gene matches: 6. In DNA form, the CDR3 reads TGTGCCAGCAGTTTTGAGGGGGCTGGAGGCTACACCTTC. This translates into CASSFEGAGGYTF.

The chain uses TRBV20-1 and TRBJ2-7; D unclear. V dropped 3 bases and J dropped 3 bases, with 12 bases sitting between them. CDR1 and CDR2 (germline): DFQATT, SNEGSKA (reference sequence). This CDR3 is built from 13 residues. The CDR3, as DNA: TGCAGTGCTAGTTTGCGTTTAATCTACGAGCAGTACTTC. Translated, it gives CSASLRLIYEQYF.

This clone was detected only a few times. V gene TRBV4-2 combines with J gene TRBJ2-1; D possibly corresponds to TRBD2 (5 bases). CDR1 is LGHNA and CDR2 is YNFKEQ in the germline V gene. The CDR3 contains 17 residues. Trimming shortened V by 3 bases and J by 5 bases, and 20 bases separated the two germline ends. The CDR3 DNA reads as TGTGCCAGCAGCCATTCACTTACTAGTGCGGTAAACAATGAGCAGTTCTTC. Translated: CASSHSLTSAVNNEQFF.

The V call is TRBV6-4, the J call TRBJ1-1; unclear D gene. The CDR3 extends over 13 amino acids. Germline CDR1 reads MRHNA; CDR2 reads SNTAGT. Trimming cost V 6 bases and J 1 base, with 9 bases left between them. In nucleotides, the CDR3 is TGTGCCAGCAGAGACACGGGGAACACTGAAGCTTTCTTT. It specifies CASRDTGNTEAFF.